This T cell receptor beta chain was identified in a study of cytomegalovirus exposure and HLA in healthy donors. Study results and limitations: Most TCRs appeared rarely, but some public TCRs recurred in many donors. Association of under 20,000 TCR beta sequences with HLA alleles was found at 0.05 false discovery rate in a later analysis.

Per the germline V gene, CDR1 is SGHTA and CDR2 is FQGTGA. The CDR3 length is 12 residues. The V and J ends lost 5 bases and 12 bases respectively, with 11 bases between them. In the case of this clone: The antigen remains undetermined.

Primers included in the PCR were 60 Vbeta and 13 Jbeta primers. Some clones are missing from TCRdb's copy, which holds only in-frame ones; the method was immunoSEQ multiplex PCR. There are about 140,000 clones in the sample; roughly 80% occur only once, and over 2.5% lies in the top ten. The material sequenced was PBMCs. The source is a man aged 35-49 years in good health and CMV-seronegative. The chain has TRBV7-3 and TRBJ1-6; no clear D. Here the CDR3 reads CASSTRGGPLHF. The CDR3, as DNA: TGTGCCAGCAGCACGCGGGGAGGACCCCTCCACTTT.